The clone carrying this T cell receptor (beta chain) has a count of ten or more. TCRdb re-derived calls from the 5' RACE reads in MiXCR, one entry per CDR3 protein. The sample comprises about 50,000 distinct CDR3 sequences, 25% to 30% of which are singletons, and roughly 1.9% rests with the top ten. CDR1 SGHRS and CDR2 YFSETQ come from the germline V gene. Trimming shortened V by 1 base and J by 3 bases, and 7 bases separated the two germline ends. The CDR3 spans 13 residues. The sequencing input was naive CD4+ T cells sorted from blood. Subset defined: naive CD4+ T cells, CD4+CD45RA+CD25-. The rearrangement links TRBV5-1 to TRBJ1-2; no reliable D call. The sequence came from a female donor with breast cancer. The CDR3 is CASSLRADYGYTF. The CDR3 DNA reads TGCGCCAGCAGCTTGAGGGCCGACTATGGCTACACCTTC.